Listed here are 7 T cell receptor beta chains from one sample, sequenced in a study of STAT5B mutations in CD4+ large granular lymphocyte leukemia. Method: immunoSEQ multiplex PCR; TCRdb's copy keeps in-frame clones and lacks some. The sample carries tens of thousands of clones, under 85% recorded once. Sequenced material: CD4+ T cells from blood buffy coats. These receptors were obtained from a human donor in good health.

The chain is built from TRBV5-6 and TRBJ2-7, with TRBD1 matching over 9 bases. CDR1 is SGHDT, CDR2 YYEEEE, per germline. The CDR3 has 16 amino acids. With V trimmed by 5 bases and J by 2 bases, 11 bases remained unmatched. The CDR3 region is CASSYGQGTNPYEQYF. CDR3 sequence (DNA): TGTGCCAGCAGTTATGGACAGGGGACTAACCCCTACGAGCAGTACTTC.

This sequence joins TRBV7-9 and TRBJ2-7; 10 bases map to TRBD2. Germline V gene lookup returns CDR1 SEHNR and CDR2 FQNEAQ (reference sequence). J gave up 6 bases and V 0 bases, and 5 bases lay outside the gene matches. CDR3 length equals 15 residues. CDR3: CASSLASGRLGEQYF. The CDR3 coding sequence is TGTGCCAGCAGCTTAGCTAGCGGGAGGCTTGGCGAGCAGTACTTC. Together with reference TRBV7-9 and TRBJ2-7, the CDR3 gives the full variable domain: DTGVSQNPRHKITKRGQNVTFRCDPISEHNRLYWYRQTLGQGPEFLTYFQNEAQLEKSRLLSDRFSAERPKGSFSTLEIQRTEQGDSAMYLCASSLASGRLGEQYFGPGTRLTVT.

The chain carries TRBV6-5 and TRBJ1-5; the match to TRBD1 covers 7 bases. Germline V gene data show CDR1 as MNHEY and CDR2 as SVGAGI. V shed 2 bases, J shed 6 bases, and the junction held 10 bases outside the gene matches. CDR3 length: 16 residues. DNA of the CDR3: TGTGCCAGCAGTTACCGCGGGCAGGGGGTAGGTCAGCCCCAGCATTTT. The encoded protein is CASSYRGQGVGQPQHF.

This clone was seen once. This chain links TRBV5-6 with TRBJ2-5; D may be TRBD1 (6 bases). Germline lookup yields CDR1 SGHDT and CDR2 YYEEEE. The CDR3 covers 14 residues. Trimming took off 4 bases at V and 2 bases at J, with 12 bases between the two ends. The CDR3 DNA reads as TGTGCCAGCAGCCCGACAGGCGCACAAGAGACCCAGTACTTC. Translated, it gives CASSPTGAQETQYF.

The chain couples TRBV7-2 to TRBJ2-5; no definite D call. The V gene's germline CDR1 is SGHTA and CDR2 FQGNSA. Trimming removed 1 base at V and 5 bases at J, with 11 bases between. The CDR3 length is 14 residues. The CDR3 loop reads CASSLGQFGETQYF. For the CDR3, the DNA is TGTGCCAGCAGCTTAGGCCAGTTCGGTGAGACCCAGTACTTC.

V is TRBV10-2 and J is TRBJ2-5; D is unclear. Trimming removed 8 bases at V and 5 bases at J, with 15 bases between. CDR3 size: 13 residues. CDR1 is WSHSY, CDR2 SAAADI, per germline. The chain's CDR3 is CASGLAGRETQYF. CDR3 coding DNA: TGCGCCAGCGGCCTCGCTGGGCGGGAGACCCAGTACTTC.

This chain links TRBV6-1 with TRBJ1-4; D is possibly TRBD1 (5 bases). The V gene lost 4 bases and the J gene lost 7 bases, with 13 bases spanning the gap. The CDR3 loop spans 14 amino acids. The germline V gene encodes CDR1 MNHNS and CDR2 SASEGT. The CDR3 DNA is TGTGCCAGCAGTGGAGGGGCGGTGATTGAAAAACTGTTTTTT. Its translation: CASSGGAVIEKLFF.